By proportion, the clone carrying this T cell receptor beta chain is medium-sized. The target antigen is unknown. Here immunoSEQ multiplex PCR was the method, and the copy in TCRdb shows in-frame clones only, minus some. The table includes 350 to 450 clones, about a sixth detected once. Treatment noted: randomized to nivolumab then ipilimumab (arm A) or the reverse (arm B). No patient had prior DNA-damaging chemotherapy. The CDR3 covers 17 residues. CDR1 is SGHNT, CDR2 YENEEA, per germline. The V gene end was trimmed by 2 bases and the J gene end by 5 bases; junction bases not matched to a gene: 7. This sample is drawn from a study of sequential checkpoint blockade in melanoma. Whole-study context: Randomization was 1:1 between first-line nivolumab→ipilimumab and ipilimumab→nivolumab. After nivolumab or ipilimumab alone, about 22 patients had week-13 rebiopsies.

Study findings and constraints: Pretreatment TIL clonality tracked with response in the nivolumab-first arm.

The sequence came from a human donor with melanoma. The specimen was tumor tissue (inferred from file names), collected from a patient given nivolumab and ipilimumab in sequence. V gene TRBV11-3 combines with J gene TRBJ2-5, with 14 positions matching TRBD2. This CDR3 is CASSLLGTSGSWETQYF. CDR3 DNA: TGTGCCAGCAGCTTATTGGGGACTAGCGGGAGTTGGGAGACCCAGTACTTC.